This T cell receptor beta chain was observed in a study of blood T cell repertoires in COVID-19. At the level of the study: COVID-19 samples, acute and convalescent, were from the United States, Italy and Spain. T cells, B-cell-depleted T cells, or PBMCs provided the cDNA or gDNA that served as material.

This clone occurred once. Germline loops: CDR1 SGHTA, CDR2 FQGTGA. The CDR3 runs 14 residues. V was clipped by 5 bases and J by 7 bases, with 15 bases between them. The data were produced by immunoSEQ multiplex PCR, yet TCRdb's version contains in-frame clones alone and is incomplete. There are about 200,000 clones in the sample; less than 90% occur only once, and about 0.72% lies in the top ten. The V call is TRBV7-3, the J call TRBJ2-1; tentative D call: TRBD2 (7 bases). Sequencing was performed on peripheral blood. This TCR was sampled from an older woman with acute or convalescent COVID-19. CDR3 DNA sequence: TGTGCCAGCAGCCTATACAGGGAGGGAAATGAGCAGTTCTTC. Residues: CASSLYREGNEQFF. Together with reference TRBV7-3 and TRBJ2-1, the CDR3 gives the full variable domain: GAGVSQTPSNKVTEKGKYVELRCDPISGHTALYWYRQSLGQGPEFLIYFQGTGAADDSGLPNDRFFAVRPEGSVSTLKIQRTERGDSAVYLCASSLYREGNEQFFGPGTRLTVL.